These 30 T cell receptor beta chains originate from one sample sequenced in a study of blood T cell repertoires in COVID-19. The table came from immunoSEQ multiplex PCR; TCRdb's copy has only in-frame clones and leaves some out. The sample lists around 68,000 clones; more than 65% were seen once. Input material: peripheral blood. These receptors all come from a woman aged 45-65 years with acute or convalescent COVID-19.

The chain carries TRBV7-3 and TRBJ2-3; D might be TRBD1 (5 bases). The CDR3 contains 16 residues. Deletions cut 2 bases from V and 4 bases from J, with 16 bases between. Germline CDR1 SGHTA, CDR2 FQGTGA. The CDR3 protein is CASSLGGAGKADTQYF. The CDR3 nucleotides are TGTGCCAGCAGCTTAGGTGGGGCAGGGAAGGCAGATACGCAGTATTTT. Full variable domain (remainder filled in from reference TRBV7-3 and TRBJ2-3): GAGVSQTPSNKVTEKGKYVELRCDPISGHTALYWYRQSLGQGPEFLIYFQGTGAADDSGLPNDRFFAVRPEGSVSTLKIQRTERGDSAVYLCASSLGGAGKADTQYFGPGTRLTVL.

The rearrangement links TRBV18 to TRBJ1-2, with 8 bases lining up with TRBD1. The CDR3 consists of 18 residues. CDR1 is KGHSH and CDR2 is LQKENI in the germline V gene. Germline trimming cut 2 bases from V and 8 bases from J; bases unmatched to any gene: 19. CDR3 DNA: TGTGCCAGCTCACCAAACAACGAGCCCCTGCAGGGGGCGAGGGGCTACACCTTC. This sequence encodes CASSPNNEPLQGARGYTF.

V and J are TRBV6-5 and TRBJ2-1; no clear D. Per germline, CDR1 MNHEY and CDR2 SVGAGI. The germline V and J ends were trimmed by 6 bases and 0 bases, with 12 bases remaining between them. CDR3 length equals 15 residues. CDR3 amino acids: CASSLPPSSYNEQFF. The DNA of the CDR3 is TGTGCCAGCAGCCTTCCCCCGAGCTCCTACAATGAGCAGTTCTTC.

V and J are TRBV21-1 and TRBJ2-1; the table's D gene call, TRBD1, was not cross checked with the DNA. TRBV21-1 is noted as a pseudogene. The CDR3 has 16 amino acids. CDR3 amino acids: CASSNLSTDAYNEQFF. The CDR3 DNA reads TGTGCCAGCAGCAACCTTAGTACAGACGCCTACAATGAGCAGTTCTTC.

The CDR3 region has the DNA TGTGCCAGCAGCTTTACGTGTTCGACTAGCGGGGCTGTATTGAGCTCCTACAATGAGCAGTTCTTC. This encodes CASSFTCSTSGAVLSSYNEQFF. The genes are TRBV12-1 and TRBJ2-1; the DNA was not used to check the table's D call, TRBD2. TRBV12-1 is marked as a pseudogene. The length of the CDR3 is 22 residues.

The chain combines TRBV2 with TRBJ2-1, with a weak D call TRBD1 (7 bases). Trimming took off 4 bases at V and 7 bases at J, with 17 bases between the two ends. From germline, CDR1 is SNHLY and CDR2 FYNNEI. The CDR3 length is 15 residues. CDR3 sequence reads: CASSAEGPGGNEQFF. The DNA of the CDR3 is TGTGCCAGCAGTGCCGAGGGTCCAGGGGGGAATGAGCAGTTCTTC.

Here the CDR3 DNA reads TGTGCCAGCAGCGAGACTAGCGGACAAAACATTCAGTACTTC. Its translation: CASSETSGQNIQYF. This chain links TRBV27 with TRBJ2-4; 9 nucleotides agree with TRBD2. Germline CDR1 MNHEY, CDR2 SMNVEV (reference sequence). Trimming took 6 bases from V and 5 from J; bases not matched to a gene: 5. This CDR3 has 14 amino acids.

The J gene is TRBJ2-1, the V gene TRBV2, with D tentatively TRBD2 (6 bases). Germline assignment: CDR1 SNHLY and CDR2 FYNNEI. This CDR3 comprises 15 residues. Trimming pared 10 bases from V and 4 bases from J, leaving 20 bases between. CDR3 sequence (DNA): TGTGCCACTCTGGGAGACTCTAGCGTTTACAATGAGCAGTTCTTC. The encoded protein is CATLGDSSVYNEQFF.

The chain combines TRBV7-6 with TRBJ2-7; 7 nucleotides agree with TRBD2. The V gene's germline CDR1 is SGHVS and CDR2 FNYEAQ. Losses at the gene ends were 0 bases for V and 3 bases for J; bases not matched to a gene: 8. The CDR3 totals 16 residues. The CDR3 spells CASSLALIAGSYEQYF. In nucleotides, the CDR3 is TGTGCCAGCAGCTTAGCCCTGATAGCGGGCAGCTACGAGCAGTACTTC.

The CDR3 sequence is CASSFRGRSDTEAFF. The CDR3 DNA reads as TGTGCCAGCAGTTTCAGGGGCAGATCTGACACTGAAGCTTTCTTT. The chain employs TRBV27 and TRBJ1-1; D may be TRBD1 (6 bases). This CDR3 spans 15 amino acids. V was pared by 3 bases and J by 3 bases, with 14 bases between. The V gene's germline CDR1 is MNHEY and CDR2 SMNVEV (reference sequence).

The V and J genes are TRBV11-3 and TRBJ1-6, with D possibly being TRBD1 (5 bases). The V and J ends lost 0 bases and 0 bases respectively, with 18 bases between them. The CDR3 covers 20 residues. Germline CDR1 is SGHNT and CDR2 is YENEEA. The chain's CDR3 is CASSLEVWTRGLSYNSPLHF. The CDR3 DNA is TGTGCCAGCAGCTTAGAAGTTTGGACACGGGGACTCTCCTATAATTCACCCCTCCACTTT.

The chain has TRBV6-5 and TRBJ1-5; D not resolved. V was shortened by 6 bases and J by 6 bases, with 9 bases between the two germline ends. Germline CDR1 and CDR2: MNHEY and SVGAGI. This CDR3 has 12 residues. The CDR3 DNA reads TGTGCCAGCAGATCCAAGCGTCAGCCCCAGCATTTT. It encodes CASRSKRQPQHF.

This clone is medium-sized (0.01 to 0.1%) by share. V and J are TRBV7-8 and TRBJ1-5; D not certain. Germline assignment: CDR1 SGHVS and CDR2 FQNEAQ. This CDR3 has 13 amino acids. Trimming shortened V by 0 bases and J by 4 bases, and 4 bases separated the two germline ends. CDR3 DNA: TGTGCCAGCAGCTTAGCAGAGAATCAGCCCCAGCATTTT. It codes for CASSLAENQPQHF.

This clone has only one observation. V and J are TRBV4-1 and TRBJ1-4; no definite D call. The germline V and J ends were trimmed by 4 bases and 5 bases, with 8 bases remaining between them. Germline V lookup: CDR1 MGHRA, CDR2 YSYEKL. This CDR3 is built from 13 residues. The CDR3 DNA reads TGCGCCAGCAGCCTGAGGGAGAATGAAAAACTGTTTTTT. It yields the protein CASSLRENEKLFF.

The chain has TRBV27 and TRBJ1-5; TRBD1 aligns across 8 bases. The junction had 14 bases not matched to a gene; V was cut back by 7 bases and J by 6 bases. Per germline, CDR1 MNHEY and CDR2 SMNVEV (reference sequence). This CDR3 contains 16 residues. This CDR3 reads CASKLSSGGARQPQHF. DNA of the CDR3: TGTGCCAGCAAACTCTCATCAGGGGGCGCGCGTCAGCCCCAGCATTTT.

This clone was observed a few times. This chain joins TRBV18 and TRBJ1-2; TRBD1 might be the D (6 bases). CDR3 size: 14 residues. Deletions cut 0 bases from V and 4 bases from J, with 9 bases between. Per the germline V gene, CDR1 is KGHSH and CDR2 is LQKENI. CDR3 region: CASSPPGQFYGYTF. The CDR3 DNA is TGTGCCAGCTCACCACCCGGACAGTTCTATGGCTACACCTTC.

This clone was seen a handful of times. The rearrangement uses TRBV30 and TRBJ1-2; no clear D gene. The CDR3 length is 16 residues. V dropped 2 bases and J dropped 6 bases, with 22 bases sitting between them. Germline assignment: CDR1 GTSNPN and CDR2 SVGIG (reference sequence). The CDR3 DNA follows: TGTGCCTGGAGTCACCCTTCCGACAACAGAAGAGATGGCTACACCTTC. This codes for CAWSHPSDNRRDGYTF.

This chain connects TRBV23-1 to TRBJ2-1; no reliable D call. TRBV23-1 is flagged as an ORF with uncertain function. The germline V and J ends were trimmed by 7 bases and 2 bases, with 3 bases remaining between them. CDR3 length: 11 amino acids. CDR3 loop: CASTPYNEQFF. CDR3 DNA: TGCGCCAGCACTCCCTACAATGAGCAGTTCTTC.

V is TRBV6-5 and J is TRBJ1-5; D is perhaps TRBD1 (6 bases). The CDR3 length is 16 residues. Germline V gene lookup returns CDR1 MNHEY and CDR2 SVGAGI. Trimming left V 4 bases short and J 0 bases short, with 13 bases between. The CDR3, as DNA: TGTGCCAGCAGTTTAGGGGGGGGGTATAGCAATCAGCCCCAGCATTTT. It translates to CASSLGGGYSNQPQHF.

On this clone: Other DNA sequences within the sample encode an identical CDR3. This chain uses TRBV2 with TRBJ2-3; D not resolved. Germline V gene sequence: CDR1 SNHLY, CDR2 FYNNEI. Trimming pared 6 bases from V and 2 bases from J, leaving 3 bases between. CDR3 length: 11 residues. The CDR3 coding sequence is TGTGCCAGCAGCTACACAGATACGCAGTATTTT. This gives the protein CASSYTDTQYF.

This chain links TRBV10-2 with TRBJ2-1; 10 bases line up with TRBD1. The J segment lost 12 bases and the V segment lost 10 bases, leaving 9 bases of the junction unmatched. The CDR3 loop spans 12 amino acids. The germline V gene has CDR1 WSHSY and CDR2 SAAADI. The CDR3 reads CATRQGANGQFF. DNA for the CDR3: TGCGCCACACGACAGGGGGCGAACGGGCAGTTCTTC.

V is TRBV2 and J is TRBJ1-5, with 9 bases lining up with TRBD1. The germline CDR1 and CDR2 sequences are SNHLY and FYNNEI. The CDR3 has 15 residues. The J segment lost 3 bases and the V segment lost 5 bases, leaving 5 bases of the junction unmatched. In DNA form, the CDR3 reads TGTGCCAGCAGTAGGGACAGGGTGGCCAATCAGCCCCAGCATTTT. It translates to CASSRDRVANQPQHF.

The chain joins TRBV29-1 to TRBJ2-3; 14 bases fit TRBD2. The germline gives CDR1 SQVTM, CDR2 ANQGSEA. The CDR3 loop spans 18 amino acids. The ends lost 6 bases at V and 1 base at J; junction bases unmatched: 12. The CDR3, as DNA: TGCAGCGTCGGTAGGACTAGCGGGAGGAGGTATGGCACAGATACGCAGTATTTT. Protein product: CSVGRTSGRRYGTDTQYF.

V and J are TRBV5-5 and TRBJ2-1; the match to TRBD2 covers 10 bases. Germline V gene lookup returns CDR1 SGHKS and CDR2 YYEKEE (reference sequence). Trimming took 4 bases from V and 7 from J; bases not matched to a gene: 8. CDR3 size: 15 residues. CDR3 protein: CASSPASGSWNEQFF. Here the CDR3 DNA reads TGTGCCAGCAGCCCGGCTAGCGGGAGCTGGAATGAGCAGTTCTTC.

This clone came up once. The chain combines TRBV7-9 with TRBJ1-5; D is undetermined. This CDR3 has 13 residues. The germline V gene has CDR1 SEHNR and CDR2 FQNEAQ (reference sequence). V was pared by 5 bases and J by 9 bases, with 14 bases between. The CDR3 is CASSRGRYTPQHF. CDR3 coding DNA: TGTGCCAGCAGCCGGGGTCGATATACGCCCCAGCATTTT.

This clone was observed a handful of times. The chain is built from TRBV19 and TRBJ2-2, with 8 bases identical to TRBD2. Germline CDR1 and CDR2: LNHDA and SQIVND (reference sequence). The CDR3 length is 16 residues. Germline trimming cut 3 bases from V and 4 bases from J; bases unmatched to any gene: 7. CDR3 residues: CASSIGVAGGTGELFF. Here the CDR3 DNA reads TGTGCCAGTAGTATCGGCGTGGCGGGAGGCACCGGGGAGCTGTTTTTT.

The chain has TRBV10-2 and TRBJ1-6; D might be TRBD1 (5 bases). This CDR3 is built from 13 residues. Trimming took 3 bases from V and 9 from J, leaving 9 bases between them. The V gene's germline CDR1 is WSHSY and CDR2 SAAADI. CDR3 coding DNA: TGCGCCAGCAGTGAATGGGGCACTTCACCCCTCCACTTT. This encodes CASSEWGTSPLHF.

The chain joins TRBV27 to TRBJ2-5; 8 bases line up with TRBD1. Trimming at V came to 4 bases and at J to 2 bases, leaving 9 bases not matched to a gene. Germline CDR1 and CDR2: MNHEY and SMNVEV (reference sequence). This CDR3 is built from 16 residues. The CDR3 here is CASSSYSGTGQETQYF. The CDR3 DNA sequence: TGTGCCAGCAGTTCGTATTCCGGGACAGGACAAGAGACCCAGTACTTC.

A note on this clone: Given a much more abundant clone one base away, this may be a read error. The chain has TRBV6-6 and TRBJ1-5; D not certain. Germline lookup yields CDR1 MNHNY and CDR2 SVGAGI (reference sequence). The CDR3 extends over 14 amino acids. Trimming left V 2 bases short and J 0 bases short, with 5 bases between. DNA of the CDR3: TGTGCCAGCAGTTACATAGATAGCAATCAGCCCCAGCATTTT. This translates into CASSYIDSNQPQHF.

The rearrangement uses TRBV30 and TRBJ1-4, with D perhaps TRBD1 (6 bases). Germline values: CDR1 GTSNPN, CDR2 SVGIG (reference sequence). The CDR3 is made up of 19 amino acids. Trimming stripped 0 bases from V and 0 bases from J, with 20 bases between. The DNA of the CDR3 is TGTGCCTGGAGTGTAGCAGTGCTGGGGGCTTTCACAACTAATGAAAAACTGTTTTTT. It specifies CAWSVAVLGAFTTNEKLFF.